This T cell receptor beta chain was captured by sequencing in a study of beta chain features in type 1 diabetes. General study points: Among patients, naive, central memory and Treg TCRB repertoires appeared more similar than among healthy donors.

Trimming cost V 4 bases and J 5 bases, with 8 bases left between them. This CDR3 has 12 residues. Germline CDR1 MGHDK, CDR2 SYGVNS. Expressed TCRB transcripts got sequenced, as all isolated RNA was reverse transcribed. Samples of naive, central memory and regulatory T cells yielded a mean of about 3.9 million reads. Clones were sequenced by immunoSEQ multiplex PCR, and TCRdb holds only the in-frame ones, with some missing. The sample holds hundreds of thousands of clones, around 68% seen once. Points on this clone: The antigen is undetermined.

Sorting with CD45RO/CCR7/CD25/CD127/CD95/CD27 yielded naive, central memory, regulatory and stem-like memory CD4+ cells. This receptor was obtained from a man younger than 45 in good health. Specimen: naive CD4+ T cells from blood. This chain connects TRBV25-1 to TRBJ2-5, with unresolved D. The CDR3 protein is CASSVTRETQYF. CDR3 nucleotide sequence: TGTGCCAGCAGTGTGACGAGGGAGACCCAGTACTTC.